This T cell receptor beta chain was sequenced for a study of cytomegalovirus exposure and HLA in healthy donors. Findings of the study overall: Indistinguishable V segments, including TRBV6-2 and TRBV6-3, were excluded. In vitro experiments confirmed that three CMV-associated chains were specific for CMV antigens. Available immune exposure information covered CMV serostatus only.

As concerns this clone: Its antigen is undetermined.

With 1 base clipped from V and 9 bases from J, the junction kept 5 bases outside the gene matches. CDR3 length: 15 residues. CDR1 SGHNT and CDR2 YYREEE come from the germline V gene (reference sequence). The PCR contained 60 Vbeta and 13 Jbeta primers. The data were produced by immunoSEQ multiplex PCR, yet TCRdb's version contains in-frame clones alone and is incomplete. The sample contains 120,000 to 150,000 clones, approximately 57% of which appear only once. The TCR originated in a male donor in good health and CMV-seronegative. J is TRBJ2-1 and V is TRBV5-4, with 12 bases matching TRBD2. The sequenced sample consisted of PBMCs. CDR3 loop: CASSLRLAGELEQFF. CDR3 DNA: TGTGCCAGCAGCTTGCGACTAGCGGGGGAACTTGAGCAGTTCTTC.